Following are 18 T cell receptor beta chains from one sample sequenced in a study of control samples from healthy donors and cancer patients. Produced via immunoSEQ multiplex PCR; TCRdb's table is partial and in-frame only. The sample contains 60,000 to 95,000 clones, 75% to 90% of which appear only once. The sequencing sample was made of PBMCs. All receptors derive from a woman between 50 and 59 years old with colorectal cancer.

The rearrangement uses TRBV5-4 and TRBJ2-3; the match to TRBD1 covers 7 bases. The germline gives CDR1 SGHNT, CDR2 YYREEE (reference sequence). The CDR3 covers 15 residues. The J segment lost 4 bases and the V segment lost 2 bases, leaving 7 bases of the junction unmatched. The CDR3: CASSFANRGSDTQYF. CDR3 DNA sequence: TGTGCCAGCAGCTTTGCAAACAGGGGTTCAGATACGCAGTATTTT.

About this clone: A junction end diverges from the germline sequence, so it may reflect a read error. The J gene is TRBJ1-2, the V gene TRBV10-3; TRBD1 aligns across 9 bases. This CDR3 contains 14 residues. Germline V gives CDR1 ENHRY, CDR2 SYGVKD. Here the CDR3 reads CAITEGGTGHGYTF. CDR3 in DNA: TGTGCCATCACTGAGGGTGGGACAGGGCATGGCTACACCTTC.

The chain links TRBV4-3 to TRBJ2-6; 9 bases are a match to TRBD1. The junction had 6 bases not matched to a gene; V was cut back by 0 bases and J by 0 bases. Germline CDR1 LGHNA, CDR2 YSLEER. This CDR3 contains 19 residues. The CDR3 loop reads CASSQDAGQGLSGANVLTF. The CDR3 DNA is TGCGCCAGCAGCCAAGATGCGGGACAGGGTCTCTCTGGGGCCAACGTCCTGACTTTC.

In its sample, this clone was seen once. The chain is built from TRBV30 and TRBJ1-2; 8 positions agree with TRBD1. Germline trimming cut 3 bases from V and 4 bases from J; bases unmatched to any gene: 7. This CDR3 comprises 14 residues. The V gene's germline CDR1 is GTSNPN and CDR2 SVGIG (reference sequence). CDR3 DNA: TGTGCCTGGAGCGGACAGGGAGCCCTCTATGGCTACACCTTC. Its protein is CAWSGQGALYGYTF.

V is TRBV7-3 and J is TRBJ2-1; no clear D gene. CDR3 length: 13 amino acids. Per the germline V gene, CDR1 is SGHTA and CDR2 is FQGTGA. Trimming removed 5 bases at V and 9 bases at J, with 14 bases between. The CDR3 DNA sequence: TGTGCCAGCAGCCTCCAGCCGTCTGCTGAGCAGTTCTTC. This codes for CASSLQPSAEQFF.

The gene calls are TRBV7-9 and TRBJ1-5; 8 bases line up with TRBD1. The CDR3 is 17 residues long. Germline V gene data show CDR1 as SEHNR and CDR2 as FQNEAQ (reference sequence). V was clipped by 1 base and J by 1 base; unmatched bases: 6. As DNA, the CDR3 is TGTGCCAGCAGCTTAGACCAGGGGGCAAGGAGCAATCAGCCCCAGCATTTT. Residues: CASSLDQGARSNQPQHF.

V usage is TRBV6-5 and J usage is TRBJ2-1; 14 bases map to TRBD2. Germline V CDR1 and CDR2: MNHEY, SVGAGI. The CDR3 sequence is 16 residues long. The J segment lost 5 bases and the V segment lost 0 bases, leaving 0 bases of the junction unmatched. The CDR3 reads CASSYSGLAGDNEQFF. CDR3 sequence (DNA): TGTGCCAGCAGTTACTCGGGACTAGCGGGGGACAATGAGCAGTTCTTC.

Only one count was recorded for this clone. This sequence joins TRBV5-6 and TRBJ1-6; TRBD1 agrees at 7 bases. V lost 2 bases and J lost 4; bases outside the gene matches: 6. CDR1 is SGHDT, CDR2 YYEEEE, per germline. The CDR3 loop spans 16 amino acids. DNA of the CDR3: TGTGCCAGCAGCTTAAGGGTGACAGGGTATAATTCACCCCTCCACTTT. This codes for CASSLRVTGYNSPLHF.

This chain uses TRBV20-1 with TRBJ1-1, with TRBD1 as a possible D gene (5 bases). Trimming removed 3 bases from V and 2 bases from J, with 10 bases in between. The length of the CDR3 is 13 residues. Per germline, CDR1 DFQATT and CDR2 SNEGSKA (reference sequence). CDR3 DNA: TGCAGTGCTAGTCCAAGGGGTAACACTGAAGCTTTCTTT. It is translated as CSASPRGNTEAFF.

In its sample, this clone was seen a few times. The chain has TRBV27 and TRBJ2-3, with 14 positions matching TRBD2. Germline assignment: CDR1 MNHEY and CDR2 SMNVEV (reference sequence). The CDR3 consists of 18 residues. V shed 3 bases, J shed 4 bases, and the junction held 9 bases outside the gene matches. In DNA, the CDR3 is TGTGCCAGCAGTTTTTGGGCCCCGGGACTAGCGGGAGCAGATACGCAGTATTTT. Protein: CASSFWAPGLAGADTQYF.

The rearrangement links TRBV28 to TRBJ1-2; maybe TRBD1 (6 bases). V dropped 8 bases and J dropped 0 bases, with 13 bases sitting between them. The CDR3 consists of 14 residues. CDR1 and CDR2 from the germline V gene are MDHEN and SYDVKM. In DNA form, the CDR3 reads TGTGCCAGCCTTCAGGGACACGCTAACTATGGCTACACCTTC. Translating gives CASLQGHANYGYTF.

This chain uses TRBV7-3 with TRBJ1-3, with D tentatively TRBD1 (6 bases). Trimming stripped 5 bases from V and 2 bases from J, with 10 bases between. The CDR3 runs to 14 residues. Germline V gene lookup returns CDR1 SGHTA and CDR2 FQGTGA. CDR3 amino acids: CASSVSGAGNTIYF. CDR3 DNA: TGTGCCAGCAGCGTCTCAGGGGCTGGAAACACCATATATTTT.

J is TRBJ2-7 and V is TRBV6-2 or TRBV6-3; D ambiguous. Germline V gene lookup returns CDR1 MNHEY and CDR2 SVGEGT. Trimming pared 5 bases from V and 0 bases from J, leaving 8 bases between. The CDR3 is 13 amino acids. This CDR3 reads CASSGILSYEQYV. The CDR3 region has the DNA TGTGCCAGCAGTGGGATCCTCTCCTACGAGCAGTACGTC.

This clone was detected only a few times. This chain connects TRBV7-2 to TRBJ2-7; D not resolved. Deletions cut 1 base from V and 4 bases from J, with 8 bases between. The CDR3 length is 13 residues. From germline, CDR1 is SGHTA and CDR2 FQGNSA. CDR3 amino acids: CASSLVAGYEQYV. The CDR3 coding sequence is TGTGCCAGCAGCTTAGTGGCAGGTTACGAGCAGTACGTC.

This chain uses TRBV28 with TRBJ2-6; D is unresolved. The CDR3 covers 17 residues. Per the germline V gene, CDR1 is MDHEN and CDR2 is SYDVKM. Trimming removed 5 bases from V and 0 bases from J, with 14 bases in between. CDR3: CASSKKTRSSGANVLTF. In DNA, the CDR3 is TGTGCCAGCAGTAAAAAGACCCGGAGCTCTGGGGCCAACGTCCTGACTTTC.

V is TRBV5-1 and J is TRBJ2-5; 9 positions agree with TRBD1. The V segment lost 4 bases and the J segment 2 bases; nucleotides outside the gene matches: 9. The CDR3 has 16 amino acids. Germline V gene lookup returns CDR1 SGHRS and CDR2 YFSETQ. The DNA for the CDR3 is TGCGCCAGCAGCAGGGGACAGGGAGGGGGTCAAGAGACCCAGTACTTC. It encodes CASSRGQGGGQETQYF. Supplemented by reference TRBV5-1 and TRBJ2-5, the full variable domain reads KAGVTQTPRYLIKTRGQQVTLSCSPISGHRSVSWYQQTPGQGLQFLFEYFSETQRNKGNFPGRFSGRQFSNSRSEMNVSTLELGDSALYLCASSRGQGGGQETQYFGPGTRLLVL.

The sample holds one count of this clone. The chain joins TRBV2 to TRBJ1-5, with 7 bases aligning to TRBD1. The CDR3 has 14 residues. Looked up from germline, CDR1 is SNHLY and CDR2 is FYNNEI. Losses at the gene ends were 6 bases for V and 3 bases for J; bases not matched to a gene: 5. The CDR3 DNA follows: TGTGCCAGCAGGAGGGACAGTTCCAATCAGCCCCAGCATTTT. This codes for CASRRDSSNQPQHF.

The V gene is TRBV19, the J gene TRBJ2-2; 7 nucleotides align to TRBD1. Looked up from germline, CDR1 is LNHDA and CDR2 is SQIVND (reference sequence). V lost 3 bases to trimming and J lost 6 bases; unmatched junction nucleotides: 1. The length of the CDR3 is 13 residues. CDR3 residues: CASSMTGSGELFF. Here the CDR3 DNA reads TGTGCCAGTAGTATGACAGGGTCCGGGGAGCTGTTTTTT.